The 28 T cell receptor beta chains reported below all come from one sample, sequenced in a study of beta chain features in type 1 diabetes. Regarding the study as a whole: All four CD4+ subsets from Type 1 diabetes patients carried moderately but significantly shorter TCRB CDR3s.

Sequencing targeted expressed TCRB transcripts, as all isolated RNA had been reverse transcribed. Method: immunoSEQ multiplex PCR; TCRdb's copy keeps in-frame clones and lacks some. The table lists 150,000 to 200,000 clones, roughly 9% of them singletons. These TCRs' antigens remain unknown. Sequencing used central memory CD4+ T cells from blood. The origin of the receptors is a woman between 25 and 40 years old with type 1 diabetes.

This clone was counted between two and nine times. The chain combines TRBV25-1 with TRBJ2-3; the D gene is possibly TRBD2 (6 bases). The CDR3 is made up of 15 amino acids. V was shortened by 6 bases and J by 5 bases, with 18 bases between the two germline ends. Per germline, CDR1 MGHDK and CDR2 SYGVNS. The CDR3 sequence is CASRISLARGDTQYF. The DNA for the CDR3 is TGTGCCAGCAGGATTTCGCTAGCGAGGGGAGATACGCAGTATTTT.

This clone was detected a few times. The chain is built from TRBV5-4 and TRBJ2-1; TRBD2 matches at 8 bases. V trimming: 4 bases; J trimming: 4 bases; junction bases outside the gene matches: 7. This CDR3 has 15 amino acids. The germline V gene has CDR1 SGHNT and CDR2 YYREEE (reference sequence). The CDR3 region has the DNA TGTGCCAGCAGCCCCGGGGGCGGGAGGTACAATGAGCAGTTCTTC. Its translation: CASSPGGGRYNEQFF.

This rearrangement joins TRBV7-9 to TRBJ2-7; no clear D. The V and J ends lost 6 bases and 2 bases respectively, with 14 bases between them. Germline V gene lookup returns CDR1 SEHNR and CDR2 FQNEAQ (reference sequence). The CDR3 is made up of 14 amino acids. The CDR3 reads CASSLTGSTYEQYF. The CDR3 DNA reads as TGTGCCAGCAGTTTGACTGGGTCTACCTACGAGCAGTACTTC.

This sequence joins TRBV7-2 and TRBJ1-2; D ambiguous. Trimming cost V 5 bases and J 8 bases, with 12 bases left between them. Germline V gene sequence: CDR1 SGHTA, CDR2 FQGNSA. The CDR3 consists of 12 residues. The CDR3: CASSRGLSGYTF. Written as DNA, the CDR3 is TGTGCCAGCAGCCGCGGGCTGTCGGGCTACACCTTC. The full variable domain, with the rest looked up from reference TRBV7-2 and TRBJ1-2, is GAGVSQSPSNKVTEKGKDVELRCDPISGHTALYWYRQSLGQGLEFLIYFQGNSAPDKSGLPSDRFSAERTGGSVSTLTIQRTQQEDSAVYLCASSRGLSGYTFGSGTRLTVV.

The V gene is TRBV30, the J gene TRBJ1-1, with D perhaps TRBD1 (5 bases). CDR3 length equals 17 residues. CDR1 GTSNPN and CDR2 SVGIG come from the germline V gene (reference sequence). With 1 base removed from V and 4 bases from J, the gap between germline ends came to 22 bases. The CDR3 here is CAWSAMGPTWEGTEAFF. The CDR3 region has the DNA TGTGCCTGGAGTGCGATGGGGCCCACGTGGGAGGGCACTGAAGCTTTCTTT.

This chain uses TRBV19 with TRBJ1-2, with D possibly TRBD1 on 6 matching bases. From germline, CDR1 is LNHDA and CDR2 SQIVND (reference sequence). V was trimmed by 3 bases and J by 5 bases, leaving 13 bases between them. The CDR3 runs to 14 residues. CDR3 nucleotide sequence: TGTGCCAGTAGTATTTCCGGGGGGCTGTATGGCTACACCTTC. It yields the protein CASSISGGLYGYTF.

V is TRBV10-3 and J is TRBJ1-5; TRBD1 agrees at 8 bases. V shed 5 bases, J shed 2 bases, and the junction held 2 bases outside the gene matches. CDR1 is ENHRY and CDR2 is SYGVKD in the germline V gene. This CDR3 spans 14 amino acids. The CDR3 sequence is CAISRGQGNQPQHF. In DNA form, the CDR3 reads TGTGCCATCAGTCGGGGACAGGGCAATCAGCCCCAGCATTTT.

V usage is TRBV4-1 and J usage is TRBJ2-5, with D unresolved. This CDR3 comprises 15 residues. Germline CDR1 and CDR2: MGHRA and YSYEKL. The V gene lost 4 bases and the J gene lost 5 bases, with 17 bases spanning the gap. As DNA, the CDR3 is TGCGCCAGCAGCCTCATGGTAGACCGGCGGGAGACCCAGTACTTC. Residues: CASSLMVDRRETQYF.

The V gene is TRBV2, the J gene TRBJ2-3, with D possibly being TRBD2 (6 bases). Germline V gene data show CDR1 as SNHLY and CDR2 as FYNNEI. The CDR3 length is 14 residues. Deletions cut 5 bases from V and 6 bases from J, with 15 bases between. The CDR3: CASSPTGVQDTQYF. The CDR3 nucleotides are TGTGCCAGCAGTCCCACGGGGGTCCAGGATACGCAGTATTTT. Together with reference TRBV2 and TRBJ2-3, the CDR3 gives the full variable domain: EPEVTQTPSHQVTQMGQEVILRCVPISNHLYFYWYRQILGQKVEFLVSFYNNEISEKSEIFDDQFSVERPDGSNFTLKIRSTKLEDSAMYFCASSPTGVQDTQYFGPGTRLTVL.

The chain links TRBV28 to TRBJ2-1, with 8 bases that match TRBD2. Germline V gene data show CDR1 as MDHEN and CDR2 as SYDVKM. With 9 bases clipped from V and 4 bases from J, the junction kept 5 bases outside the gene matches. The CDR3 loop spans 13 amino acids. The CDR3 DNA reads as TGTGCCAGTTACGGGAGGGTATACAATGAGCAGTTCTTC. This translates into CASYGRVYNEQFF.

The chain carries TRBV11-2 and TRBJ1-2, with 8 bases that match TRBD1. Trimming took 5 bases from V and 8 from J; bases not matched to a gene: 13. The CDR3 totals 15 residues. The germline CDR1 and CDR2 sequences are SGHAT and FQNNGV. The CDR3 nucleotides are TGTGCCAGCAGCCCGGACAGGGAAGCGCTTAACGGCTACACCTTC. This translates into CASSPDREALNGYTF.

The genes are TRBV18 and TRBJ1-1; 9 bases line up with TRBD1. Looked up from germline, CDR1 is KGHSH and CDR2 is LQKENI. With V trimmed by 4 bases and J by 3 bases, 12 bases remained unmatched. CDR3 length: 17 amino acids. CDR3 in amino acids: CASSRRDRVQGDTEAFF. CDR3 nucleotides: TGTGCCAGCTCACGCCGGGACAGGGTTCAGGGGGACACTGAAGCTTTCTTT.

The sample holds a few counts of this clone. The J gene is TRBJ2-4, the V gene TRBV11-2, with 11 bases identical to TRBD2. Trimming at V came to 2 bases and at J to 6 bases, leaving 9 bases not matched to a gene. CDR3 length: 17 amino acids. Germline V lookup: CDR1 SGHAT, CDR2 FQNNGV. This CDR3 is CASSLRVVGLAANIQYF. The CDR3 region has the DNA TGTGCCAGCAGCTTACGAGTAGTGGGACTAGCGGCAAACATTCAGTACTTC.

A few counts support this clone. The CDR3 sequence is CATSGITGAEAFF. CDR3 bases: TGTGCCACCTCCGGTATTACAGGGGCTGAAGCTTTCTTT. The chain couples TRBV6-1 to TRBJ1-1; 7 bases are shared with TRBD1. The V gene end was trimmed by 10 bases and the J gene end by 6 bases; junction bases not matched to a gene: 11. The CDR3 has 13 amino acids. CDR1 MNHNS and CDR2 SASEGT come from the germline V gene.

The sample holds a few counts of this clone. The gene calls are TRBV6-5 and TRBJ2-7; 12 nucleotides match TRBD2. Germline assignment: CDR1 MNHEY and CDR2 SVGAGI. J was trimmed by 4 bases and V by 0 bases; bases with no gene match: 1. This CDR3 comprises 15 residues. CDR3 in amino acids: CASSYSTSGRYEQYF. The CDR3 DNA reads as TGTGCCAGCAGTTACTCGACTAGCGGGAGATACGAGCAGTACTTC.

The chain has TRBV14 and TRBJ2-2; 12 nucleotides match TRBD2. The trim removed 0 bases at V and 17 bases at J, leaving 7 bases unmatched. CDR1 SGHDN and CDR2 FVKESK come from the germline V gene. This CDR3 is 14 amino acids long. The CDR3 reads CASSQDRTSGTRFF. DNA of the CDR3: TGTGCCAGCAGCCAAGATAGGACTAGCGGGACTCGTTTTTTT.

V gene TRBV7-2 combines with J gene TRBJ2-7, with D maybe TRBD2 (6 bases). Germline V gene data show CDR1 as SGHTA and CDR2 as FQGNSA. The CDR3 is made up of 15 amino acids. With 5 bases removed from V and 4 bases from J, the gap between germline ends came to 18 bases. The CDR3 region is CASSPTPGLPYEQYF. CDR3 nucleotides: TGTGCCAGCAGCCCAACCCCGGGACTCCCATACGAGCAGTACTTC.

This clone has a handful of counts. The chain has TRBV5-1 and TRBJ2-2; D is perhaps TRBD2 (6 bases). CDR1 and CDR2 from the germline V gene are SGHRS and YFSETQ. The CDR3 runs 15 residues. The ends were cut back, 2 bases at V and 4 bases at J, with 12 bases in the middle. The CDR3 sequence: CASSFGGVLTGELFF. In DNA, the CDR3 is TGCGCCAGCAGCTTCGGAGGGGTCCTCACCGGGGAGCTGTTTTTT.

The V and J genes are TRBV4-1 and TRBJ1-1, with D unresolved. V lost 4 bases, J lost 3 bases, and 18 bases lay in between. The CDR3 runs 16 residues. The germline CDR1 and CDR2 sequences are MGHRA and YSYEKL. CDR3 DNA sequence: TGCGCCAGCAGCCCGCCTGCCGGGAACTTTTACACTGAAGCTTTCTTT. Protein product: CASSPPAGNFYTEAFF.

This clone has more than one count but fewer than ten. The V gene is TRBV5-1, the J gene TRBJ2-1; maybe TRBD2 (5 bases). Trimming left V 4 bases short and J 8 bases short, with 13 bases between. Germline CDR1 and CDR2: SGHRS and YFSETQ. The CDR3 is 13 amino acids. The CDR3 sequence is CASSLHGLDEQFF. The DNA for the CDR3 is TGCGCCAGCAGCCTCCACGGACTTGATGAGCAGTTCTTC.

A few counts support this clone. V is TRBV5-4 and J is TRBJ1-1; 9 bases fit TRBD1. J was trimmed by 2 bases and V by 0 bases; bases with no gene match: 2. The CDR3 spans 15 residues. Germline assignment: CDR1 SGHNT and CDR2 YYREEE (reference sequence). The chain's CDR3 is CASSLETGGNTEAFF. The CDR3 bases are TGTGCCAGCAGCTTGGAGACAGGGGGAAACACTGAAGCTTTCTTT.

This clone was picked up a small number of times. The rearrangement uses TRBV30 and TRBJ1-1; D not resolved. With 0 bases removed from V and 10 bases from J, the gap between germline ends came to 12 bases. Per germline, CDR1 GTSNPN and CDR2 SVGIG (reference sequence). CDR3 length equals 12 residues. The CDR3 DNA is TGTGCCTGGAGTGTGGCGGGGTGGACAGCTTTCTTT. Amino acids: CAWSVAGWTAFF.

Here the CDR3 reads CASSPGQPNTGELFF. CDR3 DNA: TGTGCCAGCAGCCCGGGACAGCCGAACACCGGGGAGCTGTTTTTT. The V gene is TRBV9, the J gene TRBJ2-2; 7 positions match TRBD1. CDR1 and CDR2 (germline): SGDLS, YYNGEE. J lost 0 bases, V lost 4 bases, and 3 bases had no gene match. The CDR3 sequence is 15 residues long.

The V gene is TRBV5-1, the J gene TRBJ1-1; D is unresolved. The CDR3 has 13 residues. Germline CDR1 and CDR2: SGHRS and YFSETQ. The germline V and J ends were trimmed by 4 bases and 4 bases, with 11 bases remaining between them. In DNA, the CDR3 is TGCGCCAGCAGCATCGCGCCAGGCACTGAAGCTTTCTTT. It yields the protein CASSIAPGTEAFF.

This clone occurred a few times. The gene calls are TRBV4-1 and TRBJ1-4; 8 bases map to TRBD1. V was clipped by 2 bases and J by 8 bases; unmatched bases: 7. Germline values: CDR1 MGHRA, CDR2 YSYEKL. This CDR3 region has 15 residues. CDR3 region: CASSQHGQGGEKLFF. The DNA of the CDR3 is TGCGCCAGCAGCCAACATGGACAGGGAGGAGAAAAACTGTTTTTT.

This clone turned up a few times. The V and J genes are TRBV19 and TRBJ1-1, with D uncertain. The CDR3 sequence is 13 residues long. The germline gives CDR1 LNHDA, CDR2 SQIVND (reference sequence). V lost 7 bases to trimming and J lost 11 bases, with 20 bases between them. CDR3 nucleotide sequence: TGTGCCAGTACCACCATGGGAGGGTTCGGGGCTTTCTTT. This encodes CASTTMGGFGAFF.

The chain is built from TRBV29-1 and TRBJ2-1, with 7 bases identical to TRBD2. Losses at the gene ends were 1 base for V and 2 bases for J; bases not matched to a gene: 2. The CDR3 extends over 14 amino acids. Germline V gene data show CDR1 as SQVTM and CDR2 as ANQGSEA. CDR3 bases: TGCAGCGTTGAAGGCCTAGCGGCCTACAATGAGCAGTTCTTC. This codes for CSVEGLAAYNEQFF.

The V gene is TRBV6-5, the J gene TRBJ2-7, with D possibly being TRBD1 (6 bases). Germline-derived CDR1 and CDR2 are MNHEY and SVGAGI. V lost 0 bases, J lost 0 bases, and 12 bases lay in between. The CDR3 extends over 16 amino acids. The CDR3 loop is CASSYSWTAASYEQYF. In DNA form, the CDR3 reads TGTGCCAGCAGTTACTCGTGGACAGCTGCCTCCTACGAGCAGTACTTC.